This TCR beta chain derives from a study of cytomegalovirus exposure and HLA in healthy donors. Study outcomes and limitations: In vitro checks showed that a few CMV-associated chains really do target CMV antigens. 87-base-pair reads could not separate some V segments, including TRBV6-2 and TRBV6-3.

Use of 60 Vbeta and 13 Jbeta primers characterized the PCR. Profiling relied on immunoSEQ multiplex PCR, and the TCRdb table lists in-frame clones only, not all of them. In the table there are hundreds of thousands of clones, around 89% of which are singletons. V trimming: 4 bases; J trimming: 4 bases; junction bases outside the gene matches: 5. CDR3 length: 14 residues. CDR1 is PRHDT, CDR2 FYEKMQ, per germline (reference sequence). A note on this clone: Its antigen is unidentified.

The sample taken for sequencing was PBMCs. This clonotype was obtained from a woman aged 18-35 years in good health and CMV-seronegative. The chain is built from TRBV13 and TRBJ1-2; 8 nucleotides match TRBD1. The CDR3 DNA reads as TGTGCCAGCAGCTGGGGACAGGAGTTCTATGGCTACACCTTC. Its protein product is CASSWGQEFYGYTF.